A selection of T cell receptor beta chains follows, all from one sample in a study of blood T cell repertoires in COVID-19. TCRdb's table, derived via immunoSEQ multiplex PCR, lists solely in-frame clones and lacks some. The repertoire has roughly 520,000 clones, 85% to 90% of them found once; the top ten carry 1.8%. Sequenced input: PBMCs or T cells enriched from blood (not recorded which). These receptors were obtained from a woman aged 35 to 49 who had recovered from COVID-19. The CDR3 runs from the conserved cysteine through the conserved F or W. D genes are given only for firm matches. The listing skips clone size in some rows; elsewhere it reads once, few, many or a size class.

V gene	clone size	J gene	D gene	CDR3 DNA	CDR3 protein
TRBV2	.	TRBJ2-3	.	TGTGCCGGTTCAGGGAAGGAGCTTGGCACAGATACGCAGTATTTT	CAGSGKELGTDTQYF
TRBV19	.	TRBJ2-1	TRBD1	TGTGCCAGTAGTTGGACAGGGGGAAACAATGAGCAGTTCTTC	CASSWTGGNNEQFF
TRBV27	.	TRBJ2-2	TRBD2	TGTGCCAGCAGTCCTACGACGGGGAGGGCCGGGGAGCTGTTTTTT	CASSPTTGRAGELFF
TRBV2	.	TRBJ2-1	.	TGTGCCAGCAGGGCCGGGACTCCGACAAATGAGCAGTTCTTC	CASRAGTPTNEQFF
TRBV4-3	.	TRBJ1-4	TRBD1	TGCGCCAGCAGCCCGGGGACAGGGTTAAATGAAAAACTGTTTTTT	CASSPGTGLNEKLFF
TRBV6-6	.	TRBJ1-5	TRBD1	TGTGCCAGCAGTCACGGGACAGGGAGCAATCAGCCCCAGCATTTT	CASSHGTGSNQPQHF
TRBV5-1	.	TRBJ1-1	TRBD1	TGCGCCAGCAGTCGTAACAGGGGGAACACTGAAGCTTTCTTT	CASSRNRGNTEAFF
TRBV9	.	TRBJ2-5	.	TGTGCCAGCAGCGAGCGGGCGGGTCGCGCGGGCCAAGAGACCCAGTACTTC	CASSERAGRAGQETQYF
TRBV7-6	once	TRBJ2-2	.	TGTGCCAGCAGCTTAGACATCTCTAACACCGGGGAGCTGTTTTTT	CASSLDISNTGELFF
TRBV5-6	.	TRBJ2-5	TRBD1	TGTGCCAGCAGCCCCGACAGGGTCGGGACCCAGTACTTC	CASSPDRVGTQYF
TRBV27	.	TRBJ1-1	TRBD1	TGTGCCAGCAGGAAATCGACAGGGGGCGGAACTGAAGCTTTCTTT	CASRKSTGGGTEAFF
TRBV5-1	.	TRBJ1-1	.	TGCGCCAGCAGCTTGGAGACACTGAACACTGAAGCTTTCTTT	CASSLETLNTEAFF
TRBV7-2	.	TRBJ1-4	.	TGTGCCAGCAGCTTAGCCCAGGGTTTGAGTAATGAAAAACTGTTTTTT	CASSLAQGLSNEKLFF
TRBV11-3	once	TRBJ2-1	TRBD2	TGTGCCAGCAGCCGGCTAGCGGGAGGGTACAATGAGCAGTTCTTC	CASSRLAGGYNEQFF
TRBV2	few	TRBJ2-3	TRBD2	TGTGCCAGCAGTCTAGCGGGTATAGGGACAGATACGCAGTATTTT	CASSLAGIGTDTQYF
TRBV15	.	TRBJ2-3	TRBD1	TGTGCCACCAGCAGAGACAAGACAGGGGTTAGCACAGATACGCAGTATTTT	CATSRDKTGVSTDTQYF
TRBV29-1	.	TRBJ1-1	.	TGCAGCGTGACTCCCCAGGGGAACACTGAAGCTTTCTTT	CSVTPQGNTEAFF
TRBV9	.	TRBJ2-3	TRBD2	TGTGCCAGCAGCGTAACTAGCGGGAGTGCAACAGATACGCAGTATTTT	CASSVTSGSATDTQYF
TRBV5-4	.	TRBJ2-1	TRBD2	TGTGCCAGCAGCTCGTTTAGCGGGAGGGCCGGTAATGAGCAGTTCTTC	CASSSFSGRAGNEQFF
TRBV15	.	TRBJ2-7	TRBD1	TGTGCCACCAGCAGAGATTGGGACAGGGTCTCCTACGAGCAGTACTTC	CATSRDWDRVSYEQYF
TRBV14	.	TRBJ1-1	TRBD1	TGTGCCAGCAGCCAAAGGACAGGGGGCCGGGGCACTGAAGCTTTCTTT	CASSQRTGGRGTEAFF
TRBV7-2	.	TRBJ2-3	TRBD1	TGTGCCAGCAGCTCAGGGGGCGCGGGAAATACAGATACGCAGTATTTT	CASSSGGAGNTDTQYF
TRBV15	.	TRBJ2-1	TRBD2	TGTGCCACCAGCAGAGATAATGACGGGAGGGCGCCCGCTGACTACAATGAGCAGTTCTTC	CATSRDNDGRAPADYNEQFF
TRBV6-5	.	TRBJ1-6	.	TGTGCCACCGGCCCTTACCGGGGAGATTCACCCCTCCACTTT	CATGPYRGDSPLHF
TRBV11-2	.	TRBJ1-2	TRBD1	TGTGCCAGCAGCCAGGGGACAGGAGCTAACTATGGCTACACCTTC	CASSQGTGANYGYTF
TRBV6-5	.	TRBJ1-2	.	TGTGCCAGCAGTTTATCGGGTGGCGACTACACCTTC	CASSLSGGDYTF
TRBV7-9	once	TRBJ2-2	TRBD1	TGTGCCAGCAGCCACGACAGGGGAGGAACCGGGGAGCTGTTTTTT	CASSHDRGGTGELFF
TRBV4-3	once	TRBJ1-2	.	TGCGCCAGCAGCCAAGAACAGCTTAACTATGGCTACACCTTC	CASSQEQLNYGYTF
TRBV27	.	TRBJ1-2	TRBD1	TGTGCCAGCAGTTCCCTCACAGGGGAATTTGACTATGGCTACACCTTC	CASSSLTGEFDYGYTF
TRBV30	.	TRBJ1-3	.	TGTGCCTGGAGCGTCCTGGGTCGGGACACCAATTTT	CAWSVLGRDTNF
TRBV11-2	.	TRBJ1-1	.	TGTGCCAGCAGCCGTACAGGGTCCACTGAAGCTTTCTTT	CASSRTGSTEAFF
TRBV6-5	.	TRBJ1-1	.	TGTGCCAGCAGTTATACCGGGCGGGACACTGAAGCTTTCTTT	CASSYTGRDTEAFF
TRBV2	.	TRBJ1-1	TRBD1	TGTGCCAGCACTGGGACAGGGAACACTGAAGCTTTCTTT	CASTGTGNTEAFF
TRBV3-1/TRBV3-2	.	TRBJ2-7	.	TGTGCCAGCAGCCGGGCAGGCTCCTACGAGCAGTACTTC	CASSRAGSYEQYF
TRBV30	.	TRBJ1-1	.	TGTGCCGGGGGCTTTAACACTGAAGCTTTCTTT	CAGGFNTEAFF
TRBV18	.	TRBJ2-3	.	TGTGCCAGCTCCCCCGGGGGAGATACGCAGTATTTT	CASSPGGDTQYF
TRBV4-3	once	TRBJ2-7	.	TGCGCCAGCAGCCAAGATAGAGGGCAGTCCTACGAGCAGTACTTC	CASSQDRGQSYEQYF
TRBV2	.	TRBJ2-1	TRBD1	TGTGCCAGCAGGGACGACAGGGGGTTTGACAATGAGCAGTTCTTC	CASRDDRGFDNEQFF
TRBV18	.	TRBJ1-4	TRBD1	TGTGCCAGCTCACCGGGACAGGGGAACGAAAAACTGTTTTTT	CASSPGQGNEKLFF
TRBV7-2	.	TRBJ2-1	TRBD2	TGTGCCAGCAGCCCTAGCGGGAGGGCCTGGGGTGAGCAGTTCTTC	CASSPSGRAWGEQFF
TRBV19	.	TRBJ1-1	.	TGTGCCAGTAGTAACATGAACACTGAAGCTTTCTTT	CASSNMNTEAFF
TRBV18	.	TRBJ1-1	.	TGTGCCAGCTCACTTCCTCGCGGGGTGACGAACACTGAAGCTTTCTTT	CASSLPRGVTNTEAFF
TRBV4-1	.	TRBJ2-7	.	TGCGCCAGCAGCCAACCCAAAGGTCAGGGCCTTACCCACGAGCAGTACTTC	CASSQPKGQGLTHEQYF
TRBV5-1	.	TRBJ2-1	.	TGCGCCAGCAGCTACGTACAGGGAGTTAGTGAGCAGTTCTTC	CASSYVQGVSEQFF
TRBV4-1	.	TRBJ1-3	.	TGCGCCAGCAGCTTACGGGGAAACACCATATATTTT	CASSLRGNTIYF
TRBV7-2	.	TRBJ1-2	.	TGTGCCAGCAGCTCCACAATCTCTCTGCGGAACTATGGCTACACCTTC	CASSSTISLRNYGYTF
TRBV24-1	few	TRBJ1-1	.	TGTGCCACCAGGACGACAGACAACACTGAAGCTTTCTTT	CATRTTDNTEAFF
TRBV19	.	TRBJ2-3	TRBD2	TGTGCCAGTCGTCTAGCGGGAGGTTCAGATACGCAGTATTTT	CASRLAGGSDTQYF
TRBV28	.	TRBJ1-5	.	TGTGCCAGCAGTTTGTTCAAAACAGGGTTTAGCAATCAGCCCCAGCATTTT	CASSLFKTGFSNQPQHF
TRBV7-9	few	TRBJ1-3	.	TGTGCCAGCAGCTTAGGGACATCTGGAAACACCATATATTTT	CASSLGTSGNTIYF